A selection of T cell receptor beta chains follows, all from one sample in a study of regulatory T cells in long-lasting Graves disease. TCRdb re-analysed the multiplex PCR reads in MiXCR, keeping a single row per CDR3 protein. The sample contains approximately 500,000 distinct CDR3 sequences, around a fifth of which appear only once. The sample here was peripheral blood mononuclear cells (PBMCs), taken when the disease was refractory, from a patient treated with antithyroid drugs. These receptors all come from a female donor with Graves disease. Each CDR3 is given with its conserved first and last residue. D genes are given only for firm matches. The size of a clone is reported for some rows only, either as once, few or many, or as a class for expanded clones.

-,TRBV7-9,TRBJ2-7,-,CASSHQGGKGDYEQYF,TGTGCCAGCAGTCATCAGGGGGGGAAGGGTGACTACGAGCAGTACTTC
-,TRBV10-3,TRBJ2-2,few,CAIRGALNTGELFF,TGTGCCATCAGAGGGGCCCTGAACACCGGGGAGCTGTTTTTT
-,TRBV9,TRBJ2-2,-,CASSVVSSTGELFF,TGTGCCAGCAGCGTAGTCAGTTCCACCGGGGAGCTGTTTTTT
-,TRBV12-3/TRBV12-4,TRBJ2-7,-,CASSTPGTPIYEQYF,TGTGCCAGCAGTACCCCCGGGACTCCTATATACGAGCAGTACTTC
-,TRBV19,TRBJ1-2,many,CASSQTSRDNYGYTF,TGTGCCAGTAGTCAGACTTCCAGGGATAACTATGGCTACACCTTC
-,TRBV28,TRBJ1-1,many,CASSRLLGTHRLVGEAFF,TGTGCCAGCAGCCGATTGTTAGGGACGCATCGGCTAGTAGGTGAAGCTTTCTTT
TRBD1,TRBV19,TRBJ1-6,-,CASSISSLQGSNSPLHF,TGTGCCAGTAGTATTTCCTCACTACAGGGGAGTAATTCACCCCTCCACTTT
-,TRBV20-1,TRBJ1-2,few,CSARDLAGEGYTF,TGCAGTGCTAGAGATTTGGCCGGGGAAGGCTACACCTTC
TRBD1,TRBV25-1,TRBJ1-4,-,CASSGTGLGEKLFF,TGTGCCAGCAGTGGGACAGGGCTGGGTGAAAAACTGTTTTTT
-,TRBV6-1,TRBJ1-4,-,CASRNPWGSTNEKLFF,TGTGCCAGCAGGAACCCCTGGGGATCCACTAATGAAAAACTGTTTTTT
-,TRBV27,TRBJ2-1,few,CASSLSSGRSQFF,TGTGCCAGCAGTTTATCTAGCGGTCGATCCCAGTTCTTC
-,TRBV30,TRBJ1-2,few,CAWSPPQDYGYTF,TGTGCCTGGAGTCCCCCACAGGACTATGGCTACACCTTC
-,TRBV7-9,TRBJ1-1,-,CASSPIARNTEAFF,TGTGCCAGCAGCCCTATCGCACGGAACACTGAAGCTTTCTTT
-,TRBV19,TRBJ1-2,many,CASSPIHGSYGYTF,TGTGCCAGTAGCCCAATACATGGGAGTTATGGCTACACCTTC
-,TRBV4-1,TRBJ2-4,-,CASSQVSGNIQYF,TGCGCCAGCAGCCAAGTCTCGGGAAACATTCAGTACTTC
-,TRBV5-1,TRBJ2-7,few,CASSSNPGQHSEQYF,TGCGCCAGCAGCTCTAACCCGGGACAACACTCCGAGCAGTACTTC
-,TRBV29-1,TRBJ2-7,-,CSVEMPATYEQYF,TGCAGCGTTGAAATGCCGGCTACCTACGAGCAGTACTTC
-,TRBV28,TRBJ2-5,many,CASNHLQGIETQYF,TGTGCCAGCAACCACCTACAGGGTATAGAGACCCAGTACTTC
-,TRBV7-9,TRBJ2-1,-,CASSLANKQFF,TGTGCCAGCAGCTTAGCAAATAAGCAGTTCTTC
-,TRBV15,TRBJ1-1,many,CATSSLGAEAFF,TGTGCCACCAGCTCCCTAGGCGCTGAAGCTTTCTTT
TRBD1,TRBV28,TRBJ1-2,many,CASSLPGGGYTF,TGTGCCAGCAGCTTGCCAGGGGGTGGCTACACCTTC
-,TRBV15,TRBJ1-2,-,CATSGDRTAASLSDGYTF,TGTGCCACCAGCGGAGACCGGACAGCAGCATCTCTTTCGGATGGCTACACCTTC
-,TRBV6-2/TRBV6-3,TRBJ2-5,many,CASSSDRGRTQYF,TGTGCCAGCAGTAGTGACAGAGGGAGGACCCAGTACTTC
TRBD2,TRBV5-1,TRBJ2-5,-,CASSETLAGEETQYF,TGCGCCAGCAGCGAGACCTTAGCGGGTGAAGAGACCCAGTACTTC
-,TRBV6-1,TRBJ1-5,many,CASSEVGASQPQHF,TGTGCCAGCAGTGAAGTGGGGGCTTCTCAGCCCCAGCATTTT
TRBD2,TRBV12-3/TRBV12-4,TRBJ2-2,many,CASTISSLAGGYTGELFF,TGTGCCAGCACCATTTCTTCACTAGCGGGAGGGTACACCGGGGAGCTGTTTTTT
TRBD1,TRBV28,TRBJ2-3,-,CASSFGGQGGTDTQYF,TGTGCCAGCAGTTTCGGGGGACAGGGGGGGACAGATACGCAGTATTTT
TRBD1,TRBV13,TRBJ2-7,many,CASSFLGQKSYEQYF,TGTGCCAGCAGCTTCCTGGGACAGAAATCCTACGAGCAGTACTTC
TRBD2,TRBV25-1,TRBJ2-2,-,CASSVPGLGSGELFF,TGTGCCAGCAGTGTACCGGGACTAGGATCTGGGGAGCTGTTTTTT
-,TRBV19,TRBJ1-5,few,CASSLPVSNQPQHF,TGTGCCAGTAGCCTCCCAGTTAGCAATCAGCCCCAGCATTTT
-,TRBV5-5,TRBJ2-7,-,CASSRGNYEQYF,TGTGCCAGCAGTAGGGGGAACTACGAGCAGTACTTC
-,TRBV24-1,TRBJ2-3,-,CATSEYRQAAGDTQYF,TGTGCCACCAGTGAATACCGACAGGCCGCGGGAGATACGCAGTATTTT
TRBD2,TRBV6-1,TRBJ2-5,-,CASRWGGKELETQCF,TGTGCCAGCAGGTGGGGAGGGAAAGAACTAGAGACCCAGTGCTTC
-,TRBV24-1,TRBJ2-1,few,CATSDLNASLSYNEQFF,TGTGCCACCAGTGATTTGAATGCCAGCCTCTCCTACAATGAGCAGTTCTTC
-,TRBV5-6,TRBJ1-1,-,CASSLVGPMNTEAFF,TGTGCCAGCAGCTTGGTCGGTCCGATGAACACTGAAGCTTTCTTT
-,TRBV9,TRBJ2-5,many,CASSVAPGTSEETQYF,TGTGCCAGCAGCGTAGCTCCCGGGACTTCGGAAGAGACCCAGTACTTC
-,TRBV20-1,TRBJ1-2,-,CSARDTSGSLVPDGYGYTF,TGCAGTGCTAGAGATACCTCGGGGTCCCTCGTTCCTGACGGCTATGGCTACACCTTC
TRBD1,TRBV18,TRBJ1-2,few,CASSPTPGQLYTF,TGTGCCAGCTCACCTACCCCGGGACAGCTCTACACCTTC
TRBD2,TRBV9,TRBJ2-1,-,CASSTAGAYEQFF,TGTGCCAGCAGCACCGCGGGAGCCTATGAGCAGTTCTTC
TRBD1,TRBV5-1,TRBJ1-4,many,CASSLGTATNEKLFF,TGTGCCAGCAGTTTGGGGACAGCAACTAATGAAAAACTGTTTTTT
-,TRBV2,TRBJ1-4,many,CASSADRRLNEKLFF,TGTGCCAGCAGCGCCGATCGAAGACTCAATGAAAAACTGTTTTTT
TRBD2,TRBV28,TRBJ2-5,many,CASSLGLSGSLGETQYF,TGTGCCAGCAGTTTGGGTTTGAGCGGGAGTCTCGGGGAGACCCAGTACTTC
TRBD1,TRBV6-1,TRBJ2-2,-,CASSPWTGVTGELFF,TGTGCCAGCAGTCCATGGACAGGGGTAACCGGGGAGCTGTTTTTT
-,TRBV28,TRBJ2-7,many,CASSPLEGTYEQYF,TGTGCCAGCAGCCCTCTCGAAGGAACCTACGAGCAGTACTTC